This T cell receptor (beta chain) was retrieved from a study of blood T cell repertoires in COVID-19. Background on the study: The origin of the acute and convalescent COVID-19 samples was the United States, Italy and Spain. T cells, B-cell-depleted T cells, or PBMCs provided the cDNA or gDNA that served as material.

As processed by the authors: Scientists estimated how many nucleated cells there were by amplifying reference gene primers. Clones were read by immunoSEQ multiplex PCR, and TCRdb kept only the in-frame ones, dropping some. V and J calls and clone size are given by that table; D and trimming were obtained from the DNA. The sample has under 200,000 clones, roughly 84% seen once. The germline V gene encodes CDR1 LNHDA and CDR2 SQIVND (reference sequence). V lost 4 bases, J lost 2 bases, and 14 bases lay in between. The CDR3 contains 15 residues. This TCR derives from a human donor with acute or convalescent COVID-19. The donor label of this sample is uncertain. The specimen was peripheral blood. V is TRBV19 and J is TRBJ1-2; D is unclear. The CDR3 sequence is CASSTQQLPNYGYTF. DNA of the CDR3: TGTGCCAGTAGTACCCAACAGTTACCCAACTATGGCTACACCTTC.